This T cell receptor (beta chain) stems from a study of vaccination effects on CD4 cells after COVID-19. As concerns this clone: Its antigen is undetermined.

CD4+ T cells specific for antigen were expanded with viral peptide pools by the ViraFEST assay before sequencing. Upon completion of 10 to 11 days in culture, CD4+ T cells were isolated. The person acquired a PCR-confirmed SARS-CoV-2 infection between March and December 2020. Germline values: CDR1 SGHNT, CDR2 YYREEE (reference sequence). The CDR3 length is 14 residues. Trimming took 3 bases from V and 1 from J; bases not matched to a gene: 2. This table comes from immunoSEQ multiplex PCR, and its TCRdb copy is limited to in-frame clones, with some not included. The top ten hold 30% to 40% of the sample, which has 42,000 or so clones, around 70% seen once.

The sequence came from a human donor who had a prior SARS-CoV-2 infection. Sequencing was performed on CD4+ T cells from PBMCs cultured with a peptide pool, taken before COVID-19 vaccination. This chain connects TRBV5-4 to TRBJ1-1; 8 positions match TRBD1. The CDR3 nucleotides read TGTGCCAGCAGCTCAGGGGGCGCGAACACTGAAGCTTTCTTT. Amino acids: CASSSGGANTEAFF.